Listed below are T cell receptor beta chains from one sample, sequenced in a study of shared clonotypes between healthy human individuals. Assay: immunoSEQ multiplex PCR; the TCRdb copy retains only in-frame clones and omits some. The data contain over 95,000 clones, about 63% of them singletons. Sequencing used memory CD8+ T cells sorted from blood. The receptors come from a woman aged 25 to 39 in good health. Each CDR3 is given with its conserved first and last residue. The D gene is left open where the match is weak. The size field is filled for only some rows; it gives once, few, many or a size class.

cdr3_aa: CASSLSGSLYEQYF; cdr3_nt: TGTGCCAGCAGCTTAAGCGGGAGCCTATACGAGCAGTACTTC; v_call: TRBV7-9; j_call: TRBJ2-7; clone_size: once; d_call: TRBD2
cdr3_aa: CASSLGTGGDEAFF; cdr3_nt: TGTGCCAGCAGCCTTGGGACAGGGGGCGATGAAGCTTTCTTT; v_call: TRBV6-1; j_call: TRBJ1-1; clone_size: -; d_call: TRBD1
cdr3_aa: CASSDLRGQRTGELFF; cdr3_nt: TGTGCCAGCAGTGATCTCAGGGGGCAAAGAACCGGGGAGCTGTTTTTT; v_call: TRBV6-1; j_call: TRBJ2-2; clone_size: -; d_call: TRBD1
cdr3_aa: CASSPGRGTSGRNEQFF; cdr3_nt: TGTGCCAGTAGTCCCGGGCGAGGGACTAGCGGGAGAAATGAGCAGTTCTTC; v_call: TRBV19; j_call: TRBJ2-1; clone_size: -; d_call: TRBD2
cdr3_aa: CSVVSGIGNQPQHF; cdr3_nt: TGCAGCGTTGTCTCTGGGATCGGTAATCAGCCCCAGCATTTT; v_call: TRBV29-1; j_call: TRBJ1-5; clone_size: -; d_call: -
cdr3_aa: CASSARAGVYGYTF; cdr3_nt: TGTGCCAGCAGCGCTAGAGCAGGGGTCTATGGCTACACCTTC; v_call: TRBV11-2; j_call: TRBJ1-2; clone_size: -; d_call: -
cdr3_aa: CASREGTGDNQPQHF; cdr3_nt: TGTGCCAGCAGGGAGGGGACAGGGGACAATCAGCCCCAGCATTTT; v_call: TRBV6-4; j_call: TRBJ1-5; clone_size: many; d_call: TRBD1
cdr3_aa: CASSEGTYNEQFF; cdr3_nt: TGTGCCAGCAGCGAGGGCACCTACAATGAGCAGTTCTTC; v_call: TRBV9; j_call: TRBJ2-1; clone_size: -; d_call: -
cdr3_aa: CASRPTGGNQPQHF; cdr3_nt: TGTGCCAGCAGGCCAACAGGGGGAAATCAGCCCCAGCATTTT; v_call: TRBV6-5; j_call: TRBJ1-5; clone_size: -; d_call: TRBD1
cdr3_aa: CASSLGDYTIYF; cdr3_nt: TGTGCCAGCAGCTTAGGCGATTACACCATATATTTT; v_call: TRBV13; j_call: TRBJ1-3; clone_size: -; d_call: -
cdr3_aa: CASSSGLGYEQYF; cdr3_nt: TGTGCCAGCAGCTCGGGACTGGGCTACGAGCAGTACTTC; v_call: TRBV13; j_call: TRBJ2-7; clone_size: -; d_call: -
cdr3_aa: CASSHPRNTEAFF; cdr3_nt: TGTGCCAGCAGCCACCCGAGGAACACTGAAGCTTTCTTT; v_call: TRBV4-2; j_call: TRBJ1-1; clone_size: -; d_call: -
cdr3_aa: CASTKTPESGELFF; cdr3_nt: TGTGCCAGCACCAAGACCCCCGAATCAGGGGAGCTGTTTTTT; v_call: TRBV6-6; j_call: TRBJ2-2; clone_size: few; d_call: -
cdr3_aa: CASSNMRADTYEQYF; cdr3_nt: TGTGCCAGTAGCAACATGAGGGCAGATACCTACGAGCAGTACTTC; v_call: TRBV19; j_call: TRBJ2-7; clone_size: -; d_call: -
cdr3_aa: CASSPPTGEDNEQYF; cdr3_nt: TGTGCCAGCAGCCCCCCGACAGGGGAAGACAACGAGCAGTACTTC; v_call: TRBV7-8; j_call: TRBJ2-7; clone_size: -; d_call: TRBD1
cdr3_aa: CASTNVRSGYNEQFF; cdr3_nt: TGTGCCAGCACCAACGTCCGTAGCGGCTACAATGAGCAGTTCTTC; v_call: TRBV28; j_call: TRBJ2-1; clone_size: -; d_call: -
cdr3_aa: CASRKRTVWNTEAFF; cdr3_nt: TGTGCCAGCAGAAAACGGACGGTGTGGAACACTGAAGCTTTCTTT; v_call: TRBV28; j_call: TRBJ1-1; clone_size: -; d_call: -
cdr3_aa: CASSSRQEYNEQFF; cdr3_nt: TGTGCCAGCAGCTCAAGACAGGAATACAATGAGCAGTTCTTC; v_call: TRBV7-8; j_call: TRBJ2-1; clone_size: -; d_call: -
cdr3_aa: CASSRRPEAGYEQYF; cdr3_nt: TGTGCCAGCAGCCGCAGACCGGAGGCGGGCTACGAGCAGTACTTC; v_call: TRBV5-8; j_call: TRBJ2-7; clone_size: many; d_call: -
cdr3_aa: CASSYPGQGSNTIYF; cdr3_nt: TGTGCCAGCAGTTACCCGGGACAGGGGAGCAACACCATATATTTT; v_call: TRBV6-7; j_call: TRBJ1-3; clone_size: -; d_call: TRBD1
cdr3_aa: CASSQRDRGYEQFF; cdr3_nt: TGCGCCAGCAGCCAACGGGACAGGGGGTATGAGCAGTTCTTC; v_call: TRBV4-1; j_call: TRBJ2-1; clone_size: -; d_call: TRBD1